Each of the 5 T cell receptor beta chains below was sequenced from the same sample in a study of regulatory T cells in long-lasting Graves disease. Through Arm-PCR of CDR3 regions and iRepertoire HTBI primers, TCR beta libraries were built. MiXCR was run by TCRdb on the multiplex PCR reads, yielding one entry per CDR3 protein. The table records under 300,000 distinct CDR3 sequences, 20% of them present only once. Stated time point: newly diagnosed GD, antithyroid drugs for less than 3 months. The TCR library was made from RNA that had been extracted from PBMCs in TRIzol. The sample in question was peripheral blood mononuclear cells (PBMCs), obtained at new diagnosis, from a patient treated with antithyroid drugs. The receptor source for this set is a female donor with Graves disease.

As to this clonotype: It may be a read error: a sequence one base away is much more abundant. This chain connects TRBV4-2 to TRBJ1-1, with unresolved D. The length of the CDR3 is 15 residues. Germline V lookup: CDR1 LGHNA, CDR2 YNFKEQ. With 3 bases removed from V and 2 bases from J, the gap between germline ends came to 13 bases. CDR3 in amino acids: CASSHDQQPNTEAFF. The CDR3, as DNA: TGTGCCAGCAGCCATGATCAACAGCCAAACACTGAAGCTTTCTTT.

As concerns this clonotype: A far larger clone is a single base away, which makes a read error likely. CDR3 nucleotides: TGTGCCAGCAGGCGACAGGAGAATGAGCAGTACTTC. It translates to CASRRQENEQYF. V is TRBV12-3 or TRBV12-4 and J is TRBJ2-4, with D perhaps matching TRBD1 (6 bases). V lost 6 bases, J lost 13 bases, and 16 bases lay in between. CDR3 length: 12 residues.

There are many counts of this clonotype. The CDR3 sequence: CASSQGPTGEAFF. The CDR3 DNA is TGCGCCAGCAGCCAAGGCCCGACAGGGGAAGCTTTCTTT. The rearrangement joins TRBV4-1 to TRBJ1-1; 7 bases are a match to TRBD1. CDR3 length: 13 amino acids. The V gene's germline CDR1 is MGHRA and CDR2 YSYEKL. After removal of 1 base from V and 8 bases from J, the junction contained 4 bases not matched to a gene.

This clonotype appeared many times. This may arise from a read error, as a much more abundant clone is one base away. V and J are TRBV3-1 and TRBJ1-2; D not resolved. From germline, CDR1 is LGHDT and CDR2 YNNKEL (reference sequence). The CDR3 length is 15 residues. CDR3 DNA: TGTGCCAGCGGCCATTTGGACGCGGATCGGCTAGGCTACACCTTC. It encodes CASGHLDADRLGYTF.

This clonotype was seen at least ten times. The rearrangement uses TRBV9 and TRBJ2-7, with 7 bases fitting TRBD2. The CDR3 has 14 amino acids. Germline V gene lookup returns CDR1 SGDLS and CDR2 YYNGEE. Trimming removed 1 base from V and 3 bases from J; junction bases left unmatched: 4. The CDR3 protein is CASSVTLADYEQYF. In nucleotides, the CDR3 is TGTGCCAGCAGCGTAACTCTAGCGGACTACGAGCAGTACTTC.